The rows below give T cell receptor beta chains drawn from one sample of a study of blood T cell repertoires in COVID-19. Libraries were prepared by immunoSEQ multiplex PCR; TCRdb keeps only in-frame clonotypes and omits some of them. The table shows around 450,000 clones, with roughly 88% occurring only once. Input material: PBMCs or T cells enriched from blood (not recorded which). These receptors were obtained from a man between 18 and 29 years old who had recovered from COVID-19. CDR3s leave out the opening cysteine and the closing phenylalanine or tryptophan. A D gene is named only where the DNA matches it firmly.

TRBJ1-5	TRBD1	TRBV10-3	AISEGTGNQPQH
TRBJ2-2	TRBD2	TRBV4-1	ASSNSGVNTGELF
TRBJ2-7	TRBD1	TRBV6-1	ASSERTGNEQY
TRBJ2-2	TRBD1	TRBV18	ASSPIQGTGQAGELF
TRBJ2-5	NA	TRBV29-1	SVGQVGQGTQY
TRBJ1-1	NA	TRBV19	ASREGSGTF
TRBJ1-5	TRBD1	TRBV27	ASRWTGVNQPQH
TRBJ2-7	TRBD2	TRBV27	ASSGLAGAYEQY
TRBJ2-7	NA	TRBV3-1/TRBV3-2	ASSQEIAGYEQY
TRBJ1-2	NA	TRBV7-8	ASSLADGGFYGYT
TRBJ1-1	NA	TRBV2	ASSEKGDEAF
TRBJ2-1	TRBD2	TRBV7-3	ASSLGLAEKQF
TRBJ2-1	TRBD2	TRBV10-3	AIRAGVVYNEQF
TRBJ2-3	TRBD2	TRBV5-1	ASSLWGSGETDTQY
TRBJ1-5	NA	TRBV12-3/TRBV12-4	ASTRVGQPQH
TRBJ1-2	TRBD1	TRBV27	ASNDRGQNYGYT